Following are 20 T cell receptor beta chains from one sample sequenced in a study of early T cells in non-severe SARS-CoV-2 infection. TCRdb redid the calling of the 5' RACE reads with MiXCR, one entry per CDR3 protein. The data contain fewer than 40,000 distinct CDR3 sequences, under 7.5% of them seen just once; the ten biggest clones take up about 3%. Sequencing was performed on whole blood. The receptors derive from an adult who was a healthcare worker with PCR-confirmed SARS-CoV-2 infection or an uninfected control (not recorded which).

The chain joins TRBV7-3 to TRBJ2-2, with unresolved D. Per the germline V gene, CDR1 is SGHTA and CDR2 is FQGTGA. This CDR3 has 15 amino acids. The V end was cut by 1 base, the J end by 0 bases, with 6 bases between. The CDR3 DNA reads TGTGCCAGCAGCTTAAGCCTGACGAACACCGGGGAGCTGTTTTTT. Translating it yields CASSLSLTNTGELFF.

The chain has TRBV18 and TRBJ1-4; D unclear. Trimming shortened V by 4 bases and J by 0 bases, and 9 bases separated the two germline ends. Germline loops: CDR1 KGHSH, CDR2 LQKENI. The CDR3 contains 15 residues. The CDR3 loop reads CASSRQTATNEKLFF. CDR3 nucleotides: TGTGCCAGCTCACGGCAGACTGCAACTAATGAAAAACTGTTTTTT.

Judged by abundance, this clonotype is medium-sized. A junction end diverges from the germline sequence, so it may reflect a read error. The chain recombines TRBV12-3 or TRBV12-4 with TRBJ2-3; 11 bases agree with TRBD2. The CDR3 runs to 15 residues. The CDR3 nucleotides are TGTGCCAGCAGTCTAGCGGGGGGATCGACAGATACGCAGTATTTT. This sequence encodes CASSLAGGSTDTQYF.

The chain has TRBV6-5 and TRBJ1-2, with unresolved D. Between the trimmed V and J ends, which lost 0 bases and 5 bases, there was a span of 13 bases. The CDR3 has 15 amino acids. From germline, CDR1 is MNHEY and CDR2 SVGAGI. CDR3 residues: CASSYSPTSPYGYTF. The CDR3 DNA sequence: TGTGCCAGCAGTTACTCACCGACCTCACCTTATGGCTACACCTTC.

The rearrangement links TRBV20-1 to TRBJ2-3, with 7 bases lining up with TRBD2. CDR3 length: 14 residues. Germline values: CDR1 DFQATT, CDR2 SNEGSKA (reference sequence). V lost 6 bases, J lost 3 bases, and 9 bases stayed unmatched. CDR3 amino acids: CSAALASDTDTQYF. CDR3 nucleotide sequence: TGCAGTGCCGCACTAGCGAGCGATACAGATACGCAGTATTTT.

This clonotype was counted ten times or more. The genes are TRBV28 and TRBJ2-7, with D perhaps TRBD2 (5 bases). Germline-derived CDR1 and CDR2 are MDHEN and SYDVKM. This CDR3 spans 16 amino acids. The V gene lost 2 bases and the J gene lost 3 bases, with 17 bases spanning the gap. The CDR3, as DNA: TGTGCCAGCAGTTTAGGCGATAGAGGGTTGTTCTACGAGCAGTACTTC. This gives the protein CASSLGDRGLFYEQYF.

There are many counts of this clonotype. The chain combines TRBV18 with TRBJ2-3, with no clear D. The CDR3 is 13 amino acids. Germline values: CDR1 KGHSH, CDR2 LQKENI. Trimming took 2 bases from V and 3 from J, leaving 6 bases between them. The CDR3 region is CASSPDQTDTQYF. The CDR3, as DNA: TGTGCCAGCTCACCAGACCAAACAGATACGCAGTATTTT.

This clonotype was found many times. This sequence joins TRBV4-2 and TRBJ2-1; D ambiguous. With 1 base removed from V and 0 bases from J, the gap between germline ends came to 10 bases. The germline CDR1 and CDR2 sequences are LGHNA and YNFKEQ. There are 16 residues in the CDR3. CDR3 residues: CASSQVKLSSYNEQFF. Written as DNA, the CDR3 is TGTGCCAGCAGCCAAGTTAAATTGAGCTCCTACAATGAGCAGTTCTTC.

The sample holds many counts of this clonotype. V and J are TRBV13 and TRBJ2-5; D is uncertain. V was shortened by 4 bases and J by 2 bases, with 8 bases between the two germline ends. The germline CDR1 and CDR2 sequences are PRHDT and FYEKMQ (reference sequence). The CDR3 extends over 13 amino acids. Here the CDR3 reads CASSSSDQETQYF. CDR3 nucleotides: TGTGCCAGCAGCTCCTCGGATCAAGAGACCCAGTACTTC.

This clonotype appeared many times. The V gene is TRBV4-2, the J gene TRBJ2-7; D ambiguous. Per the germline V gene, CDR1 is LGHNA and CDR2 is YNFKEQ. Trimming took off 2 bases at V and 2 bases at J, with 13 bases between the two ends. The CDR3 contains 15 residues. This chain's CDR3 is CASSQRRVSTYEQYF. The CDR3 bases are TGTGCCAGCAGCCAACGTAGGGTCTCCACCTACGAGCAGTACTTC.

This clonotype was counted many times. The gene calls are TRBV20-1 and TRBJ2-1; TRBD2 is a possible D gene (6 bases). The CDR3 totals 12 residues. CDR1 and CDR2 (germline): DFQATT, SNEGSKA (reference sequence). The V gene lost 3 bases and the J gene lost 8 bases, with 11 bases spanning the gap. The CDR3 nucleotides are TGCAGTGCTAGCGGGAGTGGCTATGAGCAGTTCTTC. This codes for CSASGSGYEQFF.

This clonotype was observed at least ten times. The rearrangement links TRBV20-1 to TRBJ1-1, with D possibly TRBD1 on 5 matching bases. CDR3 length equals 14 residues. In germline, CDR1 is DFQATT, CDR2 SNEGSKA (reference sequence). V gave up 0 bases and J gave up 8 bases, with 16 bases separating them. CDR3 amino acids: CSARDAGTVGEAFF. For the CDR3, the DNA is TGCAGTGCTAGAGACGCAGGGACCGTCGGAGAAGCTTTCTTT.

This clonotype was detected ten times or more. The rearrangement joins TRBV20-1 to TRBJ1-1; TRBD1 agrees at 7 bases. The CDR3 covers 16 residues. V trimming: 6 bases; J trimming: 0 bases; junction bases outside the gene matches: 13. In germline, CDR1 is DFQATT, CDR2 SNEGSKA (reference sequence). DNA of the CDR3: TGCAGTGCAGGGGGACAGATGACACAACTGAACACTGAAGCTTTCTTT. It codes for CSAGGQMTQLNTEAFF.

This clonotype has ten or more counts. V is TRBV28 and J is TRBJ2-1; 8 bases agree with TRBD2. CDR3 length equals 16 residues. V lost 2 bases and J lost 5; bases outside the gene matches: 8. Germline V gives CDR1 MDHEN, CDR2 SYDVKM. The CDR3 nucleotides are TGTGCCAGCAGTTTAGTTGGGCTAGCGGGTAACAATGAGCAGTTCTTC. Amino acid sequence: CASSLVGLAGNNEQFF.

This clonotype appeared many times. The chain combines TRBV12-3 or TRBV12-4 with TRBJ1-1, with D unclear. V was trimmed by 6 bases and J by 2 bases, leaving 4 bases between them. The CDR3 covers 11 residues. CDR3 DNA sequence: TGTGCCAGCAGATTAAACACTGAAGCTTTCTTT. It translates to CASRLNTEAFF.

This clonotype appeared many times. A read error may account for a junction end that differs from germline. The chain joins TRBV29-1 to TRBJ1-1; D unclear. CDR1 is SQVTM, CDR2 ANQGSEA, per germline. The CDR3 is made up of 12 amino acids. The CDR3, as DNA: TGCAGCGCTGAAAAGGGAGGTACTGAAGCTTTCTTT. This translates into CSAEKGGTEAFF.

This clonotype was recorded many times. J is TRBJ1-1 and V is TRBV6-2 or TRBV6-3; 9 bases are shared with TRBD1. Germline CDR1 and CDR2: MNHEY and SVGEGT. The V segment lost 2 bases and the J segment 1 base; nucleotides outside the gene matches: 5. The CDR3 totals 16 residues. CDR3 in DNA: TGTGCCAGCAGTTACGGGGACAGGGTACCGAACACTGAAGCTTTCTTT. It is translated as CASSYGDRVPNTEAFF.

In this sample, this clonotype turned up many times. V gene TRBV5-1 combines with J gene TRBJ2-3; D gene uncertain. The CDR3 extends over 14 amino acids. Trimming removed 0 bases at V and 4 bases at J, with 9 bases between. In germline, CDR1 is SGHRS, CDR2 YFSETQ. Here the CDR3 DNA reads TGCGCCAGCAGCTTGGGCGGTTCCGCAGATACGCAGTATTTT. Protein sequence: CASSLGGSADTQYF.

The rearrangement links TRBV5-6 to TRBJ2-7; the match to TRBD1 covers 12 bases. Per the germline V gene, CDR1 is SGHDT and CDR2 is YYEEEE. V lost 5 bases to trimming and J lost 7 bases; unmatched junction nucleotides: 7. The CDR3 runs to 14 residues. CDR3 in amino acids: CASSPGTGGREQYF. The CDR3 DNA reads TGTGCCAGCAGTCCCGGGACAGGGGGCAGGGAGCAGTACTTC.

Many counts were recorded for this clonotype. Its ends do not fully match the called genes, so a read error is possible. The chain uses TRBV6-6 and TRBJ1-1; D remains ambiguous. The CDR3 sequence is 14 residues long. The germline CDR1 and CDR2 sequences are MNHNY and SVGAGI (reference sequence). CDR3 region: CASSYPEMNTEVFF. The CDR3 coding sequence is TGTGCCAGCAGTTACCCCGAAATGAACACTGAAGTTTTCTTT.